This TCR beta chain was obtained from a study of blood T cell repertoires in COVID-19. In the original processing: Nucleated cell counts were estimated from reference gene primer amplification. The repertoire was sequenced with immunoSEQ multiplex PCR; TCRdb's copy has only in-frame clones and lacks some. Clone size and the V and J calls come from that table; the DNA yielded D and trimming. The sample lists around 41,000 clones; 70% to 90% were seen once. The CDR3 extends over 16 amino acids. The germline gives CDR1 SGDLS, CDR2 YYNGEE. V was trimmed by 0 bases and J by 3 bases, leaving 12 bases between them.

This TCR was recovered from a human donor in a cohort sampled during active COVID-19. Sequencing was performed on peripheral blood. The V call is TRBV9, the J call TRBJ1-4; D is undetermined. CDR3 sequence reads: CASSVEGWGANEKLFF. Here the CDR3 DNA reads TGTGCCAGCAGCGTAGAGGGTTGGGGAGCTAATGAAAAACTGTTTTTT. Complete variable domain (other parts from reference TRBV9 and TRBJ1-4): DSGVTQTPKHLITATGQRVTLRCSPRSGDLSVYWYQQSLDQGLQFLIQYYNGEERAKGNILERFSAQQFPDLHSELNLSSLELGDSALYFCASSVEGWGANEKLFFGSGTQLSVL.